The clone carrying this T cell receptor (beta chain) was seen only a few times. Its specificity is not known. These data come from a study of T-cell memory formation after mild COVID-19. TCRdb redid the calling of the 5' RACE reads with MiXCR, one entry per CDR3 protein. Among around 310,000 distinct CDR3 sequences listed, more than 20% were seen once. V lost 4 bases and J 6 bases, leaving 24 bases between the germline ends. CDR3 length equals 17 residues. The germline V gene has CDR1 SGHTA and CDR2 FQGTGA. Overall study findings and caveats: What remained unconfirmed was the SARS-CoV-2 specificity of second-wave clones peaking on day 37. Memory cells collected pre-infection included some clones that later responded, suggesting cross-reactive memory joined. Clones shrinking from day 15 to 85 showed even CD4/CD8 mixes; later expanders tilted CD4+.

The sequence was obtained from a man aged 18 to 35 who had mild COVID-19 (a few samples of this study predate the infection). Cell type and time point are not known. The sequenced sample was PBMCs or a T cell subset sorted from them (not recorded which). The chain has TRBV7-3 and TRBJ1-1; a weak D match, TRBD1 (6 bases). In DNA, the CDR3 is TGTGCCAGCAGCTACGAAACTATCCGGGACACTTCCTCTGAAGCTTTCTTT. Translated: CASSYETIRDTSSEAFF.